A single sample gave rise to the 30 T cell receptor beta chains below, sequenced in a study of blood T cell repertoires in COVID-19 (dated by TCRdb to about 2020). The library was obtained by the immunoSEQ multiplex PCR assay. TCRdb carries this immuneACCESS record with in-frame sequences only. Its versions omit some clonotypes, under half of them owing to an unresolved V gene in the studies checked, with the rest unexplained. The table for this sample lists about 270,000 clones; roughly 85% of them were counted only once. The ten largest clones capture about 14% of the sample. What was sequenced was peripheral blood. These receptors were taken from a human donor in a cohort sampled during active COVID-19.

The CDR3 protein is CASSLPTAEEKLFF. The CDR3 DNA reads as TGTGCCAGCAGCTTGCCGACAGCTGAGGAAAAACTGTTTTTT. The V gene is TRBV5-6, the J gene TRBJ1-4, with a weak D call TRBD1 (5 bases). V was clipped by 1 base and J by 8 bases, with 12 bases between them. The CDR3 extends over 14 amino acids. CDR1 is SGHDT and CDR2 is YYEEEE in the germline V gene.

The gene calls are TRBV19 and TRBJ2-3, with TRBD2 identical over 8 bases. The V and J ends lost 1 base and 0 bases, in that order; junction bases with no gene match: 12. The CDR3 totals 19 residues. The germline V gene has CDR1 LNHDA and CDR2 SQIVND (reference sequence). The CDR3: CASSIGPGGLFTSTDTQYF. The CDR3 coding sequence is TGTGCCAGTAGTATAGGTCCGGGAGGGTTGTTTACTAGCACAGATACGCAGTATTTT. Drawing the rest from reference TRBV19 and TRBJ2-3, the complete variable domain is DGGITQSPKYLFRKEGQNVTLSCEQNLNHDAMYWYRQDPGQGLRLIYYSQIVNDFQKGDIAEGYSVSREKKESFPLTVTSAQKNPTAFYLCASSIGPGGLFTSTDTQYFGPGTRLTVL.

This chain joins TRBV30 and TRBJ2-7, with D perhaps TRBD1 (6 bases). V was shortened by 3 bases and J by 6 bases, with 15 bases between the two germline ends. Looked up from germline, CDR1 is GTSNPN and CDR2 is SVGIG (reference sequence). The CDR3 is 13 residues long. The CDR3 region has the DNA TGTGCCTGGAGGGGGAACAGGGCTGGCGAGCAGTACTTC. It translates to CAWRGNRAGEQYF.

The chain combines TRBV2 with TRBJ2-2; 12 bases line up with TRBD2. The CDR3 spans 18 residues. Germline loops: CDR1 SNHLY, CDR2 FYNNEI. With 6 bases clipped from V and 5 bases from J, the junction kept 13 bases outside the gene matches. The chain's CDR3 is CASSDGLAGTLGTGELFF. Written as DNA, the CDR3 is TGTGCCAGCAGCGACGGACTAGCGGGGACTCTAGGGACCGGGGAGCTGTTTTTT.

This clone was counted once. Here the CDR3 DNA reads TGTGCCAGTAGTTCCTCTCTTGCAGTTGCTGGAAACACCATATATTTT. It specifies CASSSSLAVAGNTIYF. The J gene is TRBJ1-3, the V gene TRBV19; no definite D call. CDR3 length: 16 residues. Trimming removed 5 bases from V and 2 bases from J, with 16 bases in between. Germline V CDR1 and CDR2: LNHDA, SQIVND (reference sequence).

The J gene is TRBJ1-3, the V gene TRBV27; D is perhaps TRBD1 (6 bases). Trimming removed 5 bases from V and 2 bases from J, with 10 bases in between. CDR1 is MNHEY and CDR2 is SMNVEV in the germline V gene (reference sequence). The CDR3 has 14 amino acids. The CDR3 DNA sequence: TGTGCCAGCAGTCTAACAGGGACTGGAAACACCATATATTTT. Its protein is CASSLTGTGNTIYF.

The chain employs TRBV9 and TRBJ1-1; 10 bases map to TRBD1. CDR1 SGDLS and CDR2 YYNGEE come from the germline V gene. V shed 4 bases and J 3 bases; nucleotides not matched to a gene: 6. The CDR3 length is 15 residues. CDR3 loop: CASSRDRGGYTEAFF. The CDR3 region has the DNA TGTGCCAGCAGCCGGGACAGGGGTGGGTACACTGAAGCTTTCTTT.

The V and J genes are TRBV2 and TRBJ1-5; unclear D gene. The germline V and J ends were trimmed by 5 bases and 6 bases, with 11 bases remaining between them. In germline, CDR1 is SNHLY, CDR2 FYNNEI. This CDR3 has 13 residues. CDR3 nucleotides: TGTGCCAGCAGTCAAGGACTAATTCAGCCCCAGCATTTT. Amino acids: CASSQGLIQPQHF.

This CDR3 reads CASSSRGGAGYTF. The CDR3 DNA sequence: TGTGCCAGCAGCTCCCGAGGGGGGGCAGGCTACACCTTC. The genes are TRBV7-9 and TRBJ1-2; TRBD1 might be the D (6 bases). From germline, CDR1 is SEHNR and CDR2 FQNEAQ (reference sequence). This CDR3 has 13 amino acids. Trimming left V 4 bases short and J 8 bases short, with 14 bases between. Using reference TRBV7-9 and TRBJ1-2 for the parts outside the CDR3, the full variable domain is DTGVSQNPRHKITKRGQNVTFRCDPISEHNRLYWYRQTLGQGPEFLTYFQNEAQLEKSRLLSDRFSAERPKGSFSTLEIQRTEQGDSAMYLCASSSRGGAGYTFGSGTRLTVV.

The rearrangement joins TRBV2 to TRBJ1-5; D perhaps matches TRBD1 (6 bases). The CDR3 sequence is 13 residues long. V dropped 5 bases and J dropped 6 bases, with 11 bases sitting between them. Germline lookup yields CDR1 SNHLY and CDR2 FYNNEI. The CDR3 sequence: CASSTGWSQPQHF. The CDR3 DNA sequence: TGTGCCAGCAGTACAGGGTGGAGTCAGCCCCAGCATTTT.

V usage is TRBV28 and J usage is TRBJ2-1; TRBD2 might be the D (7 bases). The CDR3 runs to 16 residues. CDR1 MDHEN and CDR2 SYDVKM come from the germline V gene. The ends were cut back, 6 bases at V and 2 bases at J, with 17 bases in the middle. CDR3 DNA sequence: TGTGCCAGCAGCTTGAGTGGGGGGGCCCCCTACAATGAGCAGTTCTTC. Protein: CASSLSGGAPYNEQFF.

The chain couples TRBV5-1 to TRBJ2-2; D is unresolved. The CDR3 is made up of 14 amino acids. CDR1 SGHRS and CDR2 YFSETQ come from the germline V gene. The germline V and J ends were trimmed by 1 base and 2 bases, with 6 bases remaining between them. As DNA, the CDR3 is TGCGCCAGCAGCTTGACAGTTAACACCGGGGAGCTGTTTTTT. The encoded protein is CASSLTVNTGELFF.

As for this clone: One end of the junction varies from germline; a read error may be responsible. The gene calls are TRBV9 and TRBJ1-5; 10 bases match TRBD1. This CDR3 comprises 14 residues. Germline CDR1 reads SGDLS; CDR2 reads YYNGEE. The chain's CDR3 is CASSADRGNRPQHF. The DNA for the CDR3 is TGTGCCAGCAGCGCGGACAGGGGGAATCGGCCCCAGCATTTT.

The chain joins TRBV20-1 to TRBJ1-1, with D maybe TRBD1 (5 bases). The CDR3 runs 15 residues. V was cut by 3 bases and J by 8 bases, with 22 bases left in between. Germline V gene data show CDR1 as DFQATT and CDR2 as SNEGSKA (reference sequence). CDR3 sequence reads: CSASENTRATWEAFF. CDR3 nucleotide sequence: TGCAGTGCTAGTGAGAATACCAGGGCGACTTGGGAAGCTTTCTTT.

This chain joins TRBV2 and TRBJ1-5; unclear D gene. Germline values: CDR1 SNHLY, CDR2 FYNNEI. This CDR3 is built from 13 residues. V was clipped by 7 bases and J by 5 bases, with 12 bases between them. Here the CDR3 reads CASTARRDQPQHF. For the CDR3, the DNA is TGTGCCAGCACCGCACGCCGCGATCAGCCCCAGCATTTT.

This chain uses TRBV19 with TRBJ1-1, with TRBD1 matching 8 bases. The CDR3 is 17 amino acids. The germline V gene encodes CDR1 LNHDA and CDR2 SQIVND (reference sequence). The V segment lost 6 bases and the J segment 0 bases; nucleotides outside the gene matches: 12. DNA for the CDR3: TGTGCCAGTAGCTTTCGACAGGGGACGAGAATGAACACTGAAGCTTTCTTT. Its protein product is CASSFRQGTRMNTEAFF. The full variable domain, completed using reference TRBV19 and TRBJ1-1, is DGGITQSPKYLFRKEGQNVTLSCEQNLNHDAMYWYRQDPGQGLRLIYYSQIVNDFQKGDIAEGYSVSREKKESFPLTVTSAQKNPTAFYLCASSFRQGTRMNTEAFFGQGTRLTVV.

This clone is labeled as medium-sized. The chain employs TRBV30 and TRBJ2-7; weak D call: TRBD1 (5 bases). V dropped 0 bases and J dropped 2 bases, with 8 bases sitting between them. The CDR3 spans 13 residues. The V gene's germline CDR1 is GTSNPN and CDR2 SVGIG (reference sequence). CDR3 coding DNA: TGTGCCTGGAGTGTAAGGGGCCCCTACGAGCAGTACTTC. Its translation is CAWSVRGPYEQYF.

The chain uses TRBV11-2 and TRBJ1-3; D gene ambiguous. The CDR3 is 12 amino acids. Per germline, CDR1 SGHAT and CDR2 FQNNGV. Trimming cost V 3 bases and J 3 bases, with 3 bases left between them. CDR3 in DNA: TGTGCCAGCAGCTTCAGTGGAAACACCATATATTTT. Its protein is CASSFSGNTIYF.

Written as DNA, the CDR3 is TGTGCCAGCAGCTTAGGGATGGACTTGGGGTATACGCAGTATTTT. Its translation: CASSLGMDLGYTQYF. The chain recombines TRBV7-2 with TRBJ2-3; D may be TRBD2 (5 bases). Germline CDR1 and CDR2: SGHTA and FQGNSA. There are 15 residues in the CDR3. The V end lost 1 base, the J end lost 7 bases, and 15 bases lay between the germline ends.

The rearrangement joins TRBV2 to TRBJ2-5; tentatively, D is TRBD2 (6 bases). Germline V gene lookup returns CDR1 SNHLY and CDR2 FYNNEI. CDR3 length: 13 residues. The V end was cut by 6 bases, the J end by 2 bases, with 10 bases between. The CDR3: CASSLGLQETQYF. The CDR3 nucleotides read TGTGCCAGCAGCCTGGGACTGCAAGAGACCCAGTACTTC.

The V gene is TRBV5-1, the J gene TRBJ1-6; D is unclear. V was shortened by 4 bases and J by 6 bases, with 17 bases between the two germline ends. Germline CDR1 SGHRS, CDR2 YFSETQ. CDR3 length: 16 amino acids. The CDR3 loop reads CASSPTPQGGNSPLHF. CDR3 coding DNA: TGCGCCAGCAGCCCTACCCCACAAGGCGGTAATTCACCCCTCCACTTT.

The chain carries TRBV7-8 and TRBJ2-1; the D gene is possibly TRBD2 (5 bases). The CDR3 contains 16 residues. Germline CDR1 SGHVS, CDR2 FQNEAQ. The ends were cut back, 5 bases at V and 0 bases at J, with 14 bases in the middle. CDR3 DNA sequence: TGTGCCAGCAGCCGATGGACCACTAGCTCCTACAATGAGCAGTTCTTC. Translated, it gives CASSRWTTSSYNEQFF.

This chain links TRBV28 with TRBJ2-7, with a possible D match to TRBD2 (6 bases). Trimming took off 6 bases at V and 4 bases at J, with 16 bases between the two ends. The CDR3 covers 14 residues. Looked up from germline, CDR1 is MDHEN and CDR2 is SYDVKM. Here the CDR3 reads CASRTDLGRYEQYF. CDR3 in DNA: TGTGCCAGCAGGACGGACCTGGGGAGGTACGAGCAGTACTTC.

The gene calls are TRBV27 and TRBJ2-2, with D unresolved. The CDR3 length is 13 residues. Trimming removed 3 bases at V and 4 bases at J, with 6 bases between. Germline CDR1 and CDR2: MNHEY and SMNVEV (reference sequence). The CDR3 loop is CASSFRSTGELFF. The CDR3 DNA reads TGTGCCAGCAGTTTTAGGAGCACCGGGGAGCTGTTTTTT.

The rearrangement uses TRBV19 and TRBJ2-1, with D possibly being TRBD2 (6 bases). The V end was cut by 0 bases, the J end by 3 bases, with 18 bases between. The CDR3 sequence is 18 residues long. Germline assignment: CDR1 LNHDA and CDR2 SQIVND (reference sequence). CDR3 sequence (DNA): TGTGCCAGTAGTATAGAATCCCCGGGACTTGCTTTCTACAATGAGCAGTTCTTC. This sequence encodes CASSIESPGLAFYNEQFF.

DNA for the CDR3: TGTGCCAGCAGTGATTTGGGCCACAGGTATGGCTACACCTTC. This codes for CASSDLGHRYGYTF. The chain joins TRBV6-1 to TRBJ1-2; a weak D match, TRBD1 (5 bases). Germline V gives CDR1 MNHNS, CDR2 SASEGT. The CDR3 has 14 residues. V lost 3 bases to trimming and J lost 5 bases, with 13 bases between them.

V gene TRBV15 combines with J gene TRBJ1-4; 8 bases agree with TRBD1. Germline assignment: CDR1 LNHNV and CDR2 YYDKDF (reference sequence). Germline trimming cut 7 bases from V and 7 bases from J; bases unmatched to any gene: 14. The CDR3 has 16 amino acids. CDR3 in amino acids: CATNSGYSGGGEKLFF. The CDR3 DNA reads as TGTGCCACCAATTCCGGATATTCAGGGGGCGGTGAAAAACTGTTTTTT.

The V and J genes are TRBV6-5 and TRBJ2-1, with D maybe TRBD1 (6 bases). The V and J ends lost 6 bases and 4 bases respectively, with 10 bases between them. The CDR3 has 13 residues. Germline loops: CDR1 MNHEY, CDR2 SVGAGI. The CDR3 nucleotides read TGTGCCAGCAGCCGAACAGGGTACAATGAGCAGTTCTTC. It translates to CASSRTGYNEQFF.

The J gene is TRBJ1-4, the V gene TRBV9, with D perhaps matching TRBD1 (5 bases). The CDR3 extends over 16 amino acids. Trimming removed 0 bases at V and 0 bases at J, with 9 bases between. Germline CDR1 and CDR2: SGDLS and YYNGEE. Here the CDR3 reads CASSVGGGTTNEKLFF. In DNA, the CDR3 is TGTGCCAGCAGCGTAGGGGGCGGAACAACTAATGAAAAACTGTTTTTT.

This chain connects TRBV28 to TRBJ2-7; perhaps TRBD1 as D (6 bases). The ends were cut back, 2 bases at V and 0 bases at J, with 14 bases in the middle. The CDR3 is made up of 16 amino acids. The germline CDR1 and CDR2 sequences are MDHEN and SYDVKM. CDR3 amino acids: CASSLTTGPLSYEQYF. CDR3 DNA: TGTGCCAGCAGTTTAACCACAGGGCCCCTCTCCTACGAGCAGTACTTC. Supplemented by reference TRBV28 and TRBJ2-7, the full variable domain reads DVKVTQSSRYLVKRTGEKVFLECVQDMDHENMFWYRQDPGLGLRLIYFSYDVKMKEKGDIPEGYSVSREKKERFSLILESASTNQTSMYLCASSLTTGPLSYEQYFGPGTRLTVT.